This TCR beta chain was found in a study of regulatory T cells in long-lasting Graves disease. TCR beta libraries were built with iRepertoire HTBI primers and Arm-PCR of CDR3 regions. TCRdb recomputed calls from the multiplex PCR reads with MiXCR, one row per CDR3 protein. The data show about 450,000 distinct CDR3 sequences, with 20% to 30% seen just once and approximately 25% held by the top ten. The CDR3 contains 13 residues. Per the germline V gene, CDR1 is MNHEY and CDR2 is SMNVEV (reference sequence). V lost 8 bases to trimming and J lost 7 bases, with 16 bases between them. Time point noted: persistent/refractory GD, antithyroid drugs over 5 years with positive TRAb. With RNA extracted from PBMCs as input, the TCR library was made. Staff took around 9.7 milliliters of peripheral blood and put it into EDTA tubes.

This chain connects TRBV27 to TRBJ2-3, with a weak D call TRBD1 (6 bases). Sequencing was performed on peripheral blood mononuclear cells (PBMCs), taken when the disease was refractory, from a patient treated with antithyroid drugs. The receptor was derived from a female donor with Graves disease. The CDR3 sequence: CASHSQGINTQYF. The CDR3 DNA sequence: TGTGCCAGCCACTCTCAGGGGATCAATACGCAGTATTTT.